The 11 T cell receptor beta chains below come from one sample, sequenced in a study of blood T cell repertoires in COVID-19. Sequencing used immunoSEQ multiplex PCR; TCRdb keeps in-frame clones, though not all of them. The repertoire holds about 39,000 clones, with 85% to 95% as singletons. The specimen was peripheral blood. Receptors originate from a human donor with active COVID-19. The donor label of this sample is uncertain.

The V gene is TRBV28, the J gene TRBJ2-3; maybe TRBD2 (7 bases). This CDR3 region has 15 residues. Germline V gives CDR1 MDHEN, CDR2 SYDVKM. Trimming pared 10 bases from V and 3 bases from J, leaving 20 bases between. The CDR3: CATAGAGIITDTQYF. CDR3 coding DNA: TGTGCCACCGCGGGGGCAGGGATAATTACAGATACGCAGTATTTT.

V gene TRBV6-2 or TRBV6-3 combines with J gene TRBJ2-1; TRBD2 matches 9 bases. In germline, CDR1 is MNHEY, CDR2 SVGEGT. This CDR3 has 14 residues. V shed 5 bases, J shed 4 bases, and the junction held 3 bases outside the gene matches. The DNA for the CDR3 is TGTGCCAGCAGTCTAGCGGGGTCGTACAATGAGCAGTTCTTC. This gives the protein CASSLAGSYNEQFF.

This rearrangement joins TRBV6-5 to TRBJ2-7, with D possibly TRBD2 on 6 matching bases. V was cut by 6 bases and J by 0 bases, with 15 bases left in between. Germline V CDR1 and CDR2: MNHEY, SVGAGI. This CDR3 has 15 residues. As DNA, the CDR3 is TGTGCCAGCAGCTCTGGGACTCTGAGCTCCTACGAGCAGTACTTC. It yields the protein CASSSGTLSSYEQYF.

This sequence joins TRBV5-6 and TRBJ1-2; D uncertain. CDR3 size: 13 residues. V lost 1 base, J lost 2 bases, and 6 bases lay in between. CDR1 is SGHDT, CDR2 YYEEEE, per germline. The CDR3 loop reads CASSLNQNYGYTF. The CDR3 nucleotides are TGTGCCAGCAGCTTGAATCAAAACTATGGCTACACCTTC.

A single count supports this clone. The chain combines TRBV10-1 with TRBJ2-1; 13 bases map to TRBD2. The junction had 8 bases not matched to a gene; V was cut back by 0 bases and J by 0 bases. The germline gives CDR1 WNHNN, CDR2 SYGVQD (reference sequence). The CDR3 covers 20 residues. CDR3 loop: CASSESRLAGGIGSYNEQFF. The CDR3 DNA follows: TGCGCCAGCAGTGAGTCACGACTAGCGGGAGGAATAGGCTCCTACAATGAGCAGTTCTTC.

The CDR3 protein is CASSLLAGSQDTQYF. CDR3 DNA sequence: TGTGCCAGCAGCTTGCTGGCAGGGTCCCAGGATACGCAGTATTTT. This rearrangement joins TRBV5-5 to TRBJ2-3, with D maybe TRBD1 (5 bases). V was shortened by 1 base and J by 6 bases, with 15 bases between the two germline ends. Germline loops: CDR1 SGHKS, CDR2 YYEKEE (reference sequence). The CDR3 contains 15 residues. Together with reference TRBV5-5 and TRBJ2-3, the CDR3 gives the full variable domain: DAGVTQSPTHLIKTRGQQVTLRCSPISGHKSVSWYQQVLGQGPQFIFQYYEKEERGRGNFPDRFSARQFPNYSSELNVNALLLGDSALYLCASSLLAGSQDTQYFGPGTRLTVL.

The CDR3, as DNA: TGTGCCAGCAGCTTATCCGGTGGCGGGGACCTTTCTGAGCAGTACTTC. As protein: CASSLSGGGDLSEQYF. V is TRBV7-9 and J is TRBJ2-7; D perhaps matches TRBD2 (6 bases). The CDR3 runs to 16 residues. Trimming cost V 2 bases and J 7 bases, with 21 bases left between them. Germline V CDR1 and CDR2: SEHNR, FQNEAQ (reference sequence). Full variable domain (outside the CDR3, taken from reference TRBV7-9 and TRBJ2-7): DTGVSQNPRHKITKRGQNVTFRCDPISEHNRLYWYRQTLGQGPEFLTYFQNEAQLEKSRLLSDRFSAERPKGSFSTLEIQRTEQGDSAMYLCASSLSGGGDLSEQYFGPGTRLTVT.

As for this clone: One end of the junction varies from germline; a read error may be responsible. The genes are TRBV6-5 and TRBJ1-2; 7 bases map to TRBD1. This CDR3 is 14 amino acids long. In germline, CDR1 is MNHEY, CDR2 SVGAGI. For the CDR3, the DNA is TGTGCCAGCAGTGACTCGACAGGGCTGAGTGGCTACACCTTC. Protein product: CASSDSTGLSGYTF.

On this clone: The sample has other DNA sequences that encode this CDR3 too. The rearrangement uses TRBV28 and TRBJ1-5; 8 bases align to TRBD1. CDR1 is MDHEN, CDR2 SYDVKM, per germline. This CDR3 comprises 16 residues. V lost 6 bases to trimming and J lost 4 bases; unmatched junction nucleotides: 11. The CDR3 spells CASSRDRGRGNQPQHF. The DNA of the CDR3 is TGTGCCAGCAGCCGCGACAGGGGCAGGGGTAATCAGCCCCAGCATTTT. The variable domain in full, completed from reference TRBV28 and TRBJ1-5, reads DVKVTQSSRYLVKRTGEKVFLECVQDMDHENMFWYRQDPGLGLRLIYFSYDVKMKEKGDIPEGYSVSREKKERFSLILESASTNQTSMYLCASSRDRGRGNQPQHFGDGTRLSIL.

The chain links TRBV12-5 to TRBJ1-6; D possibly corresponds to TRBD1 (5 bases). Germline V lookup: CDR1 LGHNT, CDR2 FRNRAP. The CDR3 spans 14 residues. Trimming removed 1 base from V and 7 bases from J, with 8 bases in between. This CDR3 is CASGLGRQNSPLHF. The CDR3 DNA follows: TGTGCTAGTGGTTTGGGCCGACAGAATTCACCCCTCCACTTT.

The chain recombines TRBV19 with TRBJ2-1; 7 nucleotides match TRBD1. Germline values: CDR1 LNHDA, CDR2 SQIVND (reference sequence). V lost 2 bases to trimming and J lost 0 bases; unmatched junction nucleotides: 7. This CDR3 contains 17 residues. DNA of the CDR3: TGTGCCAGTAGTATAAGGGGGCGACGGAGCTCCTACAATGAGCAGTTCTTC. It translates to CASSIRGRRSSYNEQFF.